The table lists the clone carrying this T cell receptor (beta chain) with a few counts. Its antigen is not known. These data originate in a study of vaccination and CD4 T cells after COVID-19. The length of the CDR3 is 15 residues. V was trimmed by 0 bases and J by 0 bases, leaving 6 bases between them. Germline values: CDR1 SGHTA, CDR2 FQGNSA. Treatment reported: approximately nine-day PBMC culture with coronavirus spike peptide pools or control peptides (ViraFEST assay). Negative selection yielded CD4+ T cells from day-10 cultures. Sequenced with the Oncomine TCR Beta short-read assay was DNA taken from cultured CD4+ T cells. TCRdb reanalysed the PCR reads using MiXCR and keeps one entry per CDR3 protein. The sample shows about 14,000 distinct CDR3 sequences, approximately 45% of them seen only once.

The source of this sequence is a human donor with COVID-19. The V and J genes are TRBV7-2 and TRBJ1-5; D not certain. Sequencing was done on a sample of cultured CD4+ T cells from blood. The CDR3 reads CASSLAGYSNQPQHF. In DNA, the CDR3 is TGTGCCAGCAGCTTAGCGGGGTATAGCAATCAGCCCCAGCATTTT.